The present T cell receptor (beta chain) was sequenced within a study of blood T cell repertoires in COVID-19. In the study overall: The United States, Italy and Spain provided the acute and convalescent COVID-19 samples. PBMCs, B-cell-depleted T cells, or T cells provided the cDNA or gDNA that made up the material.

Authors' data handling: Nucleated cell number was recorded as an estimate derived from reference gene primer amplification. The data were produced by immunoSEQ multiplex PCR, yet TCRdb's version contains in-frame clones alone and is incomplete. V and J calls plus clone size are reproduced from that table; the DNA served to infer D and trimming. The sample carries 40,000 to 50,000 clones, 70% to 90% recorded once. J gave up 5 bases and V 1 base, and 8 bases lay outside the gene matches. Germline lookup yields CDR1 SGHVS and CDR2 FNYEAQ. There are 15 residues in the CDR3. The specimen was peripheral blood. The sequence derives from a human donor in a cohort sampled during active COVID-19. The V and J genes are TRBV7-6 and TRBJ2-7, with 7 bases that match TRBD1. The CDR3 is CASSLDVDRVDEQYF. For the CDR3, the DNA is TGTGCCAGCAGCTTAGATGTCGACAGGGTGGACGAGCAGTACTTC.